One and the same sample provided the 12 T cell receptor beta chains below, sequenced in a study of cytomegalovirus exposure and HLA in healthy donors. Both 60 Vbeta primers and 13 Jbeta primers went into the PCR. TCRdb's copy holds only in-frame clones and misses some; the assay was immunoSEQ multiplex PCR. The table has around 100,000 clones, roughly 70% seen once; the top ten hold nearly 0.9%. Sequenced: PBMCs. All receptors come from a woman aged 25 to 39 in good health and CMV-seronegative.

This clone was detected a few times. V and J are TRBV29-1 and TRBJ1-4; no definite D call. V was pared by 6 bases and J by 6 bases, with 11 bases between. This CDR3 region has 12 residues. In germline, CDR1 is SQVTM, CDR2 ANQGSEA. CDR3: CSVLGVDEKLFF. CDR3 in DNA: TGCAGCGTCCTCGGGGTAGATGAAAAACTGTTTTTT. The whole variable domain, filled in from reference TRBV29-1 and TRBJ1-4, reads SAVISQKPSRDICQRGTSLTIQCQVDSQVTMMFWYRQQPGQSLTLIATANQGSEATYESGFVIDKFPISRPNLTFSTLTVSNMSPEDSSIYLCSVLGVDEKLFFGSGTQLSVL.

For the CDR3, the DNA is TGTGCCAGTAGTAACCGACAGGCACAGCCCCAGCATTTT. It encodes CASSNRQAQPQHF. The genes are TRBV19 and TRBJ1-5; weak D call: TRBD1 (6 bases). The CDR3 totals 13 residues. V lost 4 bases and J 7 bases, leaving 11 bases between the germline ends. CDR1 is LNHDA and CDR2 is SQIVND in the germline V gene (reference sequence).

This clone was seen just once. This chain connects TRBV30 to TRBJ2-5; D uncertain. Deletions cut 3 bases from V and 2 bases from J, with 10 bases between. From germline, CDR1 is GTSNPN and CDR2 SVGIG (reference sequence). The CDR3 contains 13 residues. CDR3 coding DNA: TGTGCCTGGAGCCGTACCAGACAAGAGACCCAGTACTTC. As protein: CAWSRTRQETQYF.

The chain carries TRBV27 and TRBJ2-1, with TRBD1 matching over 8 bases. The CDR3 consists of 14 residues. Per germline, CDR1 MNHEY and CDR2 SMNVEV (reference sequence). The V gene end was trimmed by 3 bases and the J gene end by 9 bases; junction bases not matched to a gene: 7. The CDR3 here is CASSFGQGTGEQFF. CDR3 DNA sequence: TGTGCCAGCAGTTTCGGACAGGGAACAGGTGAGCAGTTCTTC.

The chain joins TRBV5-1 to TRBJ1-1; 7 bases match TRBD1. The trim removed 4 bases at V and 7 bases at J, leaving 10 bases unmatched. Germline CDR1 is SGHRS and CDR2 is YFSETQ. The CDR3 length is 14 residues. Written as DNA, the CDR3 is TGCGCCAGCAGCGTCCGGGACAGTTCCTGTGAAGCTTTCTTT. This codes for CASSVRDSSCEAFF. Using reference TRBV5-1 and TRBJ1-1 for the parts outside the CDR3, the full variable domain is KAGVTQTPRYLIKTRGQQVTLSCSPISGHRSVSWYQQTPGQGLQFLFEYFSETQRNKGNFPGRFSGRQFSNSRSEMNVSTLELGDSALYLCASSVRDSSCEAFFGQGTRLTVV.

The table lists this clone with a count of one. This sequence joins TRBV15 and TRBJ1-2; D gene ambiguous. This CDR3 comprises 14 residues. Trimming took off 0 bases at V and 2 bases at J, with 7 bases between the two ends. Germline V lookup: CDR1 LNHNV, CDR2 YYDKDF (reference sequence). The CDR3 bases are TGTGCCACCAGCAGAGAAGCACGGAACTATGGCTACACCTTC. Translating it yields CATSREARNYGYTF.

The rearrangement uses TRBV30 and TRBJ1-1; no clear D gene. The ends were cut back, 0 bases at V and 2 bases at J, with 7 bases in the middle. The CDR3 consists of 13 residues. Germline V gene sequence: CDR1 GTSNPN, CDR2 SVGIG (reference sequence). The CDR3 is CAWSVHSNTEAFF. CDR3 DNA: TGTGCCTGGAGTGTACATTCAAACACTGAAGCTTTCTTT.

A note on this clone: Other DNA sequences in the same sample also yield this CDR3. The chain employs TRBV7-9 and TRBJ1-1, with 8 bases lining up with TRBD1. CDR3 size: 15 residues. Germline loops: CDR1 SEHNR, CDR2 FQNEAQ (reference sequence). After removal of 0 bases from V and 4 bases from J, the junction contained 4 bases not matched to a gene. CDR3 sequence reads: CASSLARQGSTEAFF. The CDR3 DNA reads as TGTGCCAGCAGCTTAGCCCGACAGGGGAGCACTGAAGCTTTCTTT.

The chain links TRBV27 to TRBJ1-2; D not resolved. Trimming removed 2 bases from V and 4 bases from J, with 8 bases in between. Germline-derived CDR1 and CDR2 are MNHEY and SMNVEV (reference sequence). CDR3 size: 13 residues. Here the CDR3 reads CASSLGEAYGYTF. The CDR3 DNA sequence: TGTGCCAGCAGTTTAGGGGAGGCCTATGGCTACACCTTC.

This rearrangement joins TRBV6-1 to TRBJ2-2, with D possibly matching TRBD2 (5 bases). The CDR3 is made up of 14 amino acids. Germline loops: CDR1 MNHNS, CDR2 SASEGT. The V gene lost 7 bases and the J gene lost 2 bases, with 11 bases spanning the gap. In nucleotides, the CDR3 is TGTGCCAGCACCGGGGAACCAAACACCGGGGAGCTGTTTTTT. It is translated as CASTGEPNTGELFF.

The V call is TRBV2, the J call TRBJ1-1, with D perhaps matching TRBD1 (6 bases). The CDR3 contains 18 residues. V lost 5 bases and J 0 bases, leaving 22 bases between the germline ends. The germline V gene encodes CDR1 SNHLY and CDR2 FYNNEI. The CDR3 DNA reads as TGTGCCAGCAGTCGGTTTGGGCCAGGGGCTTCTATGAACACTGAAGCTTTCTTT. This gives the protein CASSRFGPGASMNTEAFF.

There are a few counts of this clone. The J gene is TRBJ1-6, the V gene TRBV7-8, with no clear D. This CDR3 region has 12 residues. V was shortened by 1 base and J by 9 bases, with 4 bases between the two germline ends. Germline lookup yields CDR1 SGHVS and CDR2 FQNEAQ. The CDR3 loop is CASSLVSSPLHF. In DNA form, the CDR3 reads TGTGCCAGCAGCTTAGTATCTTCACCCCTCCACTTT.